Sequencing of this T cell receptor beta chain was carried out in a study of blood T cell repertoires in COVID-19. Per the germline V gene, CDR1 is MGHRA and CDR2 is YSYEKL. With 6 bases clipped from V and 3 bases from J, the junction kept 7 bases outside the gene matches. CDR3 length equals 15 residues. TCRdb's copy holds only in-frame clones and misses some; the assay was immunoSEQ multiplex PCR. The table lists about 200,000 clones, 70% to 85% of them singletons. The TCR originated in a human donor in a cohort sampled during active COVID-19. The chain uses TRBV4-1 and TRBJ2-7; 11 bases are a match to TRBD2. The sequenced material came from peripheral blood. CDR3 sequence: CASRQTGTSGYEQYF. CDR3 sequence (DNA): TGCGCCAGCAGACAGACCGGGACTAGCGGCTACGAGCAGTACTTC.